These T cell receptor beta chains were read from a single sample in a study of blood T cells in healthy people across ages. Each CDR3 protein is one row after TCRdb ran MiXCR on the 5' RACE reads. The sample has around 970,000 distinct CDR3 sequences; roughly half are singletons. The sample was blood. The receptors were gathered from a woman aged 55-70 years in good health. CDR3s include the opening cysteine and the closing phenylalanine or tryptophan. A D gene is named only where the DNA matches it firmly. Not every row has a clone size; where given, it reads once, few, many or a size class.

NA NA TRBJ1-5 18 TRBV4-2 TGTGCCAGCAGCCAAGATCCCCTGGGCAGGGCTAGCAATCAGCCCCAGCATTTT CASSQDPLGRASNQPQHF
few NA TRBJ2-5 13 TRBV28 TGTGCCAGCACCCAGGGACTCCAAGAGACCCAGTACTTC CASTQGLQETQYF
few NA TRBJ2-7 13 TRBV6-5 TGTGCCAGCAAGGTGGCGGGATTCAACGAGCAGTACTTC CASKVAGFNEQYF
many TRBD1 TRBJ2-5 13 TRBV29-1 TGCAGCGTTCTCCGGGACAGGGCAGAGACCCAGTACTTC CSVLRDRAETQYF
NA TRBD2 TRBJ2-7 14 TRBV2 TGTGCCAGCAGTGTTCAGCGGGACGTAAACGAGCAGTACTTC CASSVQRDVNEQYF
NA TRBD2 TRBJ2-5 15 TRBV29-1 TGCAGCGTTGATCGTGCGTCTAGCGGGGAGGAGACCCAGTACTTC CSVDRASSGEETQYF
NA NA TRBJ2-1 15 TRBV3-1 TGTACCAGCAGCCAAGGGACAAGGACCGCTAATGAGCAGTTCTTC CTSSQGTRTANEQFF
few TRBD1 TRBJ2-5 16 TRBV9 TGTGCCAGCAGCGCGAACCAGGGGGCTGTTGGAGAGACCCAGTACTTC CASSANQGAVGETQYF
NA NA TRBJ1-1 13 TRBV6-5 TGTGCCAGCAGAAAAGGGCTGAACACTGAAGCTTTCTTT CASRKGLNTEAFF
few TRBD2 TRBJ2-1 21 TRBV12-3/TRBV12-4 TGTGCCAGCAGTTTAGAGGACCTAGCGGGGCCGACCGGGAGCTTCTACAATGAGCAGTTCTTC CASSLEDLAGPTGSFYNEQFF
NA TRBD1 TRBJ2-2 16 TRBV6-5 TGTGCCAGCAGTTACTTTCGACAGGGGTGGGTCGGGGAGCTGTTTTTT CASSYFRQGWVGELFF
NA TRBD1 TRBJ2-5 14 TRBV7-6 TGTGCCAGCAGCTCTACCGGGACAGTAGAGACCCAGTACTTC CASSSTGTVETQYF
NA TRBD1 TRBJ1-1 15 TRBV4-1 TGCGCCAGCAGGGATAATACAGGGGGTCCCCCTGAAGCTTTCTTT CASRDNTGGPPEAFF
few NA TRBJ2-1 13 TRBV29-1 TGTAGCGTTGTGGTAGCCTTGACCAATGAGCAGTTCTTC CSVVVALTNEQFF
NA NA TRBJ2-1 13 TRBV28 TGTGCCAGCAGTTTTGGATTCGGCAATGAGCAGTTCTTC CASSFGFGNEQFF
few NA TRBJ1-6 14 TRBV4-1 TGCGCCAGCAGCAAAATTTCGGGAAATTCACCCCTCCACTTT CASSKISGNSPLHF
NA NA TRBJ2-3 15 TRBV4-3 TGCGCCAGCAGTCAGCCTCGGAAGGGTACAGATGCGCAGTATTTT CASSQPRKGTDAQYF
NA TRBD2 TRBJ2-5 16 TRBV5-1 TGCGCCAGCAGCTTGGCGGCCGGACTAGCGGTTTATGAGCAGTACTTC CASSLAAGLAVYEQYF
NA NA TRBJ1-4 13 TRBV29-1 TGCAGCGTCGGACAGAGAGTTAATGAAAAACTGTTTTTT CSVGQRVNEKLFF
NA NA TRBJ2-4 13 TRBV27 TGTGCCAGCAGTTTATACGACCGGAACATTCAGTACTTC CASSLYDRNIQYF
NA TRBD2 TRBJ2-5 17 TRBV7-2 TGTGCCAGCACCCAGGGGGTGACTAGCGGGAGTGGTGAGACCCAGTACTTC CASTQGVTSGSGETQYF
NA NA TRBJ1-2 15 TRBV5-1 TGCGCCAGCACCTCGGAGATGGGGCGAGGCTATGGCTACACCTTC CASTSEMGRGYGYTF
NA NA TRBJ2-7 11 TRBV2 TGTGCCAGCAAACTTTACGGCGAGCAGTACTTC CASKLYGEQYF
few TRBD1 TRBJ1-5 14 TRBV7-2 TGTGCCAGCAGCACGCGGACAGGGAACCAGCCCCAGCATTTT CASSTRTGNQPQHF
few NA TRBJ1-2 16 TRBV21-1 TGTGCCAGCAGCAATAGCCCCCAGGACGGATTCTATGGCTACACCTTC CASSNSPQDGFYGYTF
NA NA TRBJ2-3 17 TRBV6-2/TRBV6-3 TGTGCCACCCAAACGAATTTGGGAACTATGAGCACAGATACGCAGTATTTT CATQTNLGTMSTDTQYF
NA TRBD2 TRBJ2-7 15 TRBV13 TGTGCCAGCAGCCAAAGCGGGAGAGTCACCTACGAGCAGTACTTC CASSQSGRVTYEQYF
NA NA TRBJ2-2 14 TRBV5-8 TGTGCCAGCAGCTTTGAACAGTACACCGGGGAGCTGTTTTTT CASSFEQYTGELFF
few TRBD2 TRBJ2-7 15 TRBV5-1 TGCGCCAGCAGTTGGACTAGCGGGGGTAACCACGAGCAGTACTTC CASSWTSGGNHEQYF
few NA TRBJ2-5 12 TRBV29-1 TGCAGCGTCGCGGACAACCAAGAGACCCAGTACTTC CSVADNQETQYF
NA NA TRBJ2-7 17 TRBV6-1 TGTGCCAGCTCCTCCCGACCGGGGCAGCAAAGGGCTTACGAGCAGTACTTC CASSSRPGQQRAYEQYF
few NA TRBJ1-1 12 TRBV29-1 TGCAGCGTTGGGGGCATAAACACTGAAGCTTTCTTT CSVGGINTEAFF
NA NA TRBJ2-1 14 TRBV20-1 TGCAGTGTTCCTAACAGGGCCACGAGAGAGACCCAGTTCTTC CSVPNRATRETQFF
NA NA TRBJ1-2 12 TRBV28 TGTGCCAGCAGCTTAGCTGGTCATGGCTACACCTTC CASSLAGHGYTF
few NA TRBJ2-3 16 TRBV7-2 TGTGCCAGCAGCTTAGTTCCGGGAATGAGGGCAGATACGCAGTATTTT CASSLVPGMRADTQYF
few TRBD2 TRBJ2-3 17 TRBV28 TGTGCCAGCCAACCGGGACTAGCGGGAGCATTCGCAGATACGCAGTATTTT CASQPGLAGAFADTQYF
NA NA TRBJ2-6 14 TRBV4-3 TGCGCCAGCAGCCCCCGGTCTAGGGCCAACGTCCTGACTTTC CASSPRSRANVLTF
NA NA TRBJ1-6 12 TRBV29-1 TGCAGCGCTGGGGATCCTAATTCACCCCCCCACTTT CSAGDPNSPPHF
once NA TRBJ1-5 11 TRBV12-3/TRBV12-4 TGTGCCAGCAGCTTAGGGGAATCCCAGCATTTT CASSLGESQHF
few TRBD2 TRBJ2-1 15 TRBV9 TGTGCCAGCAGCGTAGCTACTAGCGGGAGAGGTGAGCAGTTCTTC CASSVATSGRGEQFF
NA TRBD1 TRBJ2-1 15 TRBV9 TGTGCCAGCAGCGACCCGAGTCTAGGACAGGATGAGCAGTTCTTC CASSDPSLGQDEQFF
few NA TRBJ2-3 14 TRBV12-3/TRBV12-4 TGTGCCAGCAGTGTTGGGAGGAGGGCAGATACGCAGTATTTT CASSVGRRADTQYF
NA TRBD1 TRBJ2-1 15 TRBV7-3 TGTGCCAGCAGCTTCTCAGGGGGCTCCGGGGGTGAGCAGTTCTTC CASSFSGGSGGEQFF
NA TRBD1 TRBJ1-2 13 TRBV5-6 TGTGCCAGCAGCGACAGGGAGAGTTATGGCTACACCTTC CASSDRESYGYTF